The following is a T cell receptor (beta chain) sequence with its context. Its target antigen remains unknown. Base qualities were left out, and no much larger clone turns up one base away. The donors were 40 or so Caucasian individuals from Russia, aged roughly 6 to 90 years, who were systemically healthy. Each donor gave about 9.8 milliliters of peripheral blood, drawn into EDTA-treated Vacutainer tubes. Ficoll-Paque density-gradient centrifugation was used to isolate PBMCs, with at least 7 million per sample. Trizol reagent was used to extract total RNA from the PBMCs, yielding at least 5 micrograms per sample. Naive CD45RAhigh/CD27high T cell percentages were measured by flow cytometry on a PBMC aliquot from every donor. The library was prepared using 5' RACE. The sequencing machine was an Illumina HiSeq 2500. A second PCR of roughly 7 to 11 cycles was performed with a sample-barcoded 5' primer and a J-beta primer mix. Each TCR beta cDNA molecule received a unique molecular identifier from a template-switch 5' adaptor carrying 12 random nucleotides. At least 3 million CDR3-containing paired-end reads were obtained from each sample. All of the RNA was converted into first-strand cDNA using the Mint cDNA synthesis kit, with a TRBC-specific oligonucleotide serving as the primer. Following uracil-DNA glycosylase treatment, all cDNA underwent a first 18-cycle PCR with the universal primers M1SS and BC2_uni_R. In the authors' own workflow: For normalization, 1 million high-quality reads, each with a distinct molecular identifier, were randomly selected from each sample. Reads sharing molecular identifiers were discarded rather than binned into consensus sequences. MiTCR, set to a Q25 quality threshold and the strictest error-elimination algorithm, was used for CDR3 identification, clonotype clustering and error correction. Lower-bound total TCR beta diversity was estimated with a nonparametric unseen species model using Euler transformation. TCRdb reworked the public reads: Q25 trimming with fastp, MiXCR clone assembly, productive beta chains retained. Each entry merges the rows of one CDR3 protein and shows their most common DNA and genes. TCRdb's processing, not the authors', yielded these V and J calls. A total of over a million distinct CDR3 sequences appear in this sample, 45% of them only once. The ten largest make up under 20% of the sample.

This record belongs to a study of blood T cells in healthy people across ages (dated by TCRdb to between 2014 and 2016). Regarding the study in general: In model experiments, roughly one uniquely barcoded TCR beta cDNA molecule per two T cells was captured by template switching. To avoid experimental bias, donors of different ages were spread randomly across the sequencing lanes. The donors were divided into four age groups: young (average approximately 17 years), middle-aged (around 41), aged (about 61) and long-lived (around 80). Using deep sequencing normalized with unique cDNA molecular identifiers, the study measured how TCR beta repertoire diversity changes with age. Using the same blood draw, the study looked at two additional independent replicas of 1 million unique cDNA reads for two donors, one aged 18 to 30 and the other aged 80 or older.

Broader findings and caveats from the paper: Estimates of total diversity based on one million sequenced T cells were regarded as lower bounds and as underestimates. The long-lived group showed more naive CD4+ T cells, fewer expanded clones and increased TCR diversity than the aged group, suggesting age selection. Donor CMV infection status was unknown, potentially confounding age-related changes in expanded clonotypes. The percentage of naive T cells measured by flow cytometry correlated strongly with observed TCR beta diversity. Observed TCR beta diversity per million T cells fell roughly linearly with age, and a significant reduction was already apparent by age about 36. Bulk unsorted PBMC profiling prevented conclusive comparison of naive and antigen-experienced compartments.

At the junction V is shortened by 2 bases and J by 7 bases; bases outside the gene matches: 7. CDR1 SGHDT and CDR2 YYEEEE were looked up in the germline V gene. The CDR3 sequence holds 14 residues, the cysteine and phenylalanine included. The kept DNA is CDR3 alone, 42 bases in frame from the first base. This TCR was recovered from an older woman in good health. The chain links TRBV5-6 with TRBJ1-1; 8 of the junction bases match TRBD1. The source material was blood. The CDR3 protein: CASSFAGQGSEAFF. Here is the DNA: TGTGCCAGCAGCTTCGCCGGACAGGGCAGTGAAGCTTTCTTT.